Below, 23 T cell receptor beta chains from the same sample are listed, as sequenced in a study of tumor-infiltrating lymphocytes in primary liver carcinoma. Priming with a constant-region primer yielded TCR beta cDNA from about 500 ng total RNA. Amplification in three nested multiplex PCR rounds with slightly modified ARM-PCR gave rise to TCR beta libraries. TRBV1-TRBV30 forward primers and a C-beta reverse primer were used in the first two PCR rounds, which each ran for about 11 cycles. Each CDR3 protein is one row after TCRdb ran MiXCR on the multiplex PCR reads. There are fewer than 250,000 distinct CDR3 sequences in the sample; around four fifths occur only once, and 15% to 20% lies in the top ten. Co-extraction of RNA and DNA was performed on about 19-32 mg of unsorted bulk tissue. Sequencing was done on a sample of tumor tissue from primary liver carcinoma. The source is a man aged 40-55 years with primary liver carcinoma and hepatitis B virus infection.

In the case of this clonotype: Mismatch with germline at one junction end may stem from a read error. The gene calls are TRBV6-6 and TRBJ2-2; D possibly corresponds to TRBD2 (6 bases). Per germline, CDR1 MNHNY and CDR2 SVGAGI (reference sequence). CDR3 length: 16 residues. The CDR3 sequence: CASITGRGMDTGELYF. In DNA, the CDR3 is TGTGCCAGCATCACCGGGAGAGGGATGGACACCGGGGAGCTGTATTTT.

As regards this clonotype: The missing conserved phenylalanine or tryptophan at the end of this CDR3 makes a read error likely. The chain has TRBV11-3 and TRBJ1-5, with D possibly being TRBD1 (5 bases). Per germline, CDR1 SGHNT and CDR2 YENEEA. The CDR3 is 15 amino acids. The CDR3 DNA follows: TGTGCCGGCAGCTTAGATCTGGGGGTGGCTCATCCCCAGCATTAT. It specifies CAGSLDLGVAHPQHY.

The chain joins TRBV11-1 to TRBJ2-3, with D hard to call. Deletions cut 5 bases from V and 14 bases from J, with 23 bases between. This CDR3 has 14 amino acids. CDR1 SGHAT and CDR2 FQDESV come from the germline V gene (reference sequence). Here the CDR3 reads CASSLKGPFDMLYF. DNA for the CDR3: TGTGCCAGCAGCCTTAAGGGCCCGTTTGATATGCTGTATTTT.

Concerning this clonotype itself: No conserved phenylalanine or tryptophan is present at the end of the CDR3, so a read error is the likely explanation. The DNA is omitted, as the CDR3 cannot be located on it reliably, and the CDR3 follows TCRdb's listing. The chain recombines TRBV4-3 with TRBJ2-5; the table gives TRBD1 as D, unverified against the DNA. The CDR3 region is 14 residues in length, termini included. CDR1 and CDR2 (germline): LGHNA, YSLEER. The CDR3 region is CASSQRDARSTECL.

This clonotype was counted once. The rearrangement joins TRBV4-2 to TRBJ2-7, with D perhaps TRBD2 (6 bases). The CDR3 length is 17 residues. Germline V gene lookup returns CDR1 LGHNA and CDR2 YNFKEQ. V lost 1 base and J lost 0, with 16 bases in between. The CDR3 DNA reads as TGTGCCAGCAGCCAAGTGGGGGGTCGGTTTAGCTCCTACGAGCAGTACTTC. Translating gives CASSQVGGRFSSYEQYF.

The chain carries TRBV11-1 and TRBJ2-5; weak D call: TRBD1 (6 bases). V was shortened by 5 bases and J by 10 bases, with 14 bases between the two germline ends. The CDR3 has 12 residues. Germline V gene sequence: CDR1 SGHAT, CDR2 FQDESV (reference sequence). The CDR3, as DNA: TGTGCCAGCAGCATAAGGGGGAAGGGCCAGTACTTC. Its protein product is CASSIRGKGQYF.

This clonotype was observed many times. J is TRBJ2-2 and V is TRBV13, with D tentatively TRBD2 (6 bases). The CDR3 is made up of 17 amino acids. The germline V gene encodes CDR1 PRHDT and CDR2 FYEKMQ (reference sequence). V lost 5 bases and J 1 base, leaving 17 bases between the germline ends. CDR3 DNA: TGTGCCAGCAGCACGGACTATGGGGGGATGAACACCGGGGAGCTGTTTTTT. Translation: CASSTDYGGMNTGELFF.

The chain employs TRBV29-1 and TRBJ2-7; D tentatively fits TRBD1 or TRBD2 (5 bases each). The V and J ends lost 7 bases and 2 bases respectively, with 24 bases between them. The CDR3 is 16 amino acids. The germline V gene encodes CDR1 SQVTM and CDR2 ANQGSEA. CDR3 residues: CSAMTHGTGTTYEQYF. The CDR3 DNA reads TGCAGCGCCATGACACATGGGACCGGCACTACCTACGAGCAGTACTTC.

As for this clonotype: A read error may produce the germline difference seen at one junction end. V is TRBV6-2 or TRBV6-3 and J is TRBJ1-1, with D maybe TRBD1 (6 bases). CDR1 is MNHEY and CDR2 is SVGEGT in the germline V gene. This CDR3 is 14 amino acids long. The CDR3 DNA is TGTGCCAGCAGTTGGACGGGGGGCAATACTGATGCTTTCTTT. This translates into CASSWTGGNTDAFF.

Note on this clonotype: No conserved phenylalanine or tryptophan ends this CDR3, so it is likely a read error. This chain connects TRBV29-1 to TRBJ2-1; TRBD1 aligns across 9 bases. This CDR3 is 16 amino acids long. The ends lost 7 bases at V and 0 bases at J; junction bases unmatched: 10. CDR1 is SQVTM, CDR2 ANQGSEA, per germline. DNA for the CDR3: TGCAGCGACCTCACGGGACAGGGAAGCTCCTACAATGAGCAGTTCATC. Amino acids: CSDLTGQGSSYNEQFI.

In this sample, this clonotype turned up many times. The chain couples TRBV5-1 to TRBJ1-1; D possibly corresponds to TRBD1 (5 bases). Germline CDR1 SGHRS, CDR2 YFSETQ. The length of the CDR3 is 15 residues. With 0 bases removed from V and 5 bases from J, the gap between germline ends came to 14 bases. The CDR3 sequence: CASSLAGGARTEAFF. CDR3 nucleotides: TGCGCCAGCAGCTTGGCCGGAGGGGCAAGGACTGAAGCTTTCTTT.

This chain links TRBV6-1 with TRBJ2-5; 9 bases match TRBD1. The CDR3 runs 15 residues. In germline, CDR1 is MNHNS, CDR2 SASEGT. For the CDR3, the DNA is TGTCTAAGCAGTGATCCCCGACAGGGGGTAAGGGCCCAGTACTTC. It is translated as CLSSDPRQGVRAQYF.

Notes on this clonotype: One end of the junction fails to match germline, which may point to a read error. The V gene is TRBV29-1, the J gene TRBJ2-7, with a tentative D call TRBD2 (5 bases). The CDR3 length is 16 residues. From germline, CDR1 is SQVTM and CDR2 ANQGSEA. CDR3 region: CSAMTSGSGIPYDQYF. CDR3 coding DNA: TGCAGCGCCATGACATCTGGGAGCGGCATTCCCTACGATCAGTACTTC.

As concerns this clonotype: The junction and the germline gene differ at one end; a read error may be behind it. The gene calls are TRBV5-1 and TRBJ2-1; D call uncertain. CDR1 is SGHRS and CDR2 is YFSETQ in the germline V gene. This CDR3 has 16 residues. This CDR3 is CTSSLVASTTYNEQFF. CDR3 nucleotides: TGCACCAGCAGCTTGGTGGCCAGCACAACCTACAATGAGCAGTTCTTC.

For this clonotype: The conserved closing phenylalanine or tryptophan is absent in this CDR3, likely reflecting a read error. This chain links TRBV29-1 with TRBJ1-1; 9 nucleotides line up with TRBD1. This CDR3 region has 15 residues. The ends lost 7 bases at V and 0 bases at J; junction bases unmatched: 9. Germline V gives CDR1 SQVTM, CDR2 ANQGSEA. Here the CDR3 reads CSDTGGWGMNTEAFL. In nucleotides, the CDR3 is TGCAGCGATACAGGGGGCTGGGGGATGAACACTGAAGCTTTCCTT.

The chain combines TRBV10-2 with TRBJ2-3; the D is unclear. Trimming pared 5 bases from V and 15 bases from J, leaving 15 bases between. Germline V CDR1 and CDR2: WSHSY, SAAADI. The CDR3 runs 11 residues. The CDR3 here is CASSHTDMHYF. CDR3 sequence (DNA): TGCGCCAGCAGTCACACAGATATGCATTATTTT.

As regards this clonotype: Germline is not matched at one junction end, which may reflect a read error. The rearrangement links TRBV6-2 or TRBV6-3 to TRBJ2-2; TRBD1 or TRBD2 may be the D gene (6 bases each). The CDR3 runs 16 residues. In germline, CDR1 is MNHEY, CDR2 SVGEGT. The chain's CDR3 is CASTTPGGASPGELFF. CDR3 sequence (DNA): TGTGCCAGCACTACCCCCGGGGGCGCGAGCCCCGGGGAACTGTTTTTT.

A remark on this clonotype: Compared with germline, one end of the junction differs, possibly owing to a read error. The J gene is TRBJ2-6, the V gene TRBV30, with D unresolved. Per the germline V gene, CDR1 is GTSNPN and CDR2 is SVGIG (reference sequence). The CDR3 sequence is 12 residues long. As DNA, the CDR3 is TGCCCCCTCCTCTCTGGGGCCAACGTCCTGACTTTC. Translating it yields CPLLSGANVLTF.

Turning to this clonotype: This is likely a read error, given that the CDR3 carries no conserved phenylalanine or tryptophan at its end. The chain combines TRBV11-2 with TRBJ1-5, with no clear D. The CDR3 length is 17 residues. CDR1 is SGHAT, CDR2 FQNNGV, per germline. The CDR3 DNA follows: TGTACCAGCAGCTTAGTTGGGGTAACAGTGAGCAATCAGCCCCAGCATCTT. Amino acid sequence: CTSSLVGVTVSNQPQHL.

As to this clonotype: Compared with germline, one end of the junction differs, possibly owing to a read error. The chain links TRBV6-1 to TRBJ2-7; D remains ambiguous. The CDR3 consists of 15 residues. Germline V CDR1 and CDR2: MNHNS, SASEGT. CDR3 DNA sequence: TGTGCCAGCAGCCTGTGGACGGCCGTCTCCTACGACCAGTATTTC. The encoded protein is CASSLWTAVSYDQYF.

The chain's CDR3 is CAISETGTGKETQYF. DNA of the CDR3: TGTGCCATCAGTGAAACCGGGACAGGGAAAGAGACCCAGTACTTC. The chain uses TRBV10-3 and TRBJ2-5, with TRBD1 identical over 9 bases. The CDR3 runs to 15 residues. The V and J ends lost 3 bases and 3 bases, in that order; junction bases with no gene match: 5. Germline V gene lookup returns CDR1 ENHRY and CDR2 SYGVKD.

About this clonotype itself: Given the absence of the conserved phenylalanine or tryptophan at the CDR3 end, a read error is likely. This chain links TRBV29-1 with TRBJ1-6; TRBD1 agrees at 7 bases. The CDR3 runs 15 residues. Per germline, CDR1 SQVTM and CDR2 ANQGSEA. The CDR3, as DNA: TGTAGCGTTTCGACCGGGACAGAGCCAAGTTCACCCCTCCACTAT. Amino acids: CSVSTGTEPSSPLHY.

Worth noting for this clonotype: A read error may produce the germline difference seen at one junction end. The chain recombines TRBV11-2 with TRBJ2-1, with D perhaps given as TRBD1 or TRBD2 (5 bases each). Germline V lookup: CDR1 SGHAT, CDR2 FQNNGV. The CDR3 extends over 12 amino acids. The chain's CDR3 is CASSYAIGEKLF. The CDR3 DNA sequence: TGTGCCAGCAGCTACGCGATAGGGGAGAAATTATTC.